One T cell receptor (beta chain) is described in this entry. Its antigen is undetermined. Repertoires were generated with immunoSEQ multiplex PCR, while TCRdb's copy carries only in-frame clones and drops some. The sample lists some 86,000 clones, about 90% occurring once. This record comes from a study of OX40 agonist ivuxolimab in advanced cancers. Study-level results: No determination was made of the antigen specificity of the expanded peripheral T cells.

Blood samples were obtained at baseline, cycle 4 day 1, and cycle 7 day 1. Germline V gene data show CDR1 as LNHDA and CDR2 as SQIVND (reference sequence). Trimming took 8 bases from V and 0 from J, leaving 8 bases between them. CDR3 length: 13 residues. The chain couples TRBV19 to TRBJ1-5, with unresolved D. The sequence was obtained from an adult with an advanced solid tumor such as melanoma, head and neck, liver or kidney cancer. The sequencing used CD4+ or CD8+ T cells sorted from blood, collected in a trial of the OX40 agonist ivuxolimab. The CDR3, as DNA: TGTGCCAGTGCGGTCCTTAGCAATCAGCCCCAGCATTTT. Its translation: CASAVLSNQPQHF.